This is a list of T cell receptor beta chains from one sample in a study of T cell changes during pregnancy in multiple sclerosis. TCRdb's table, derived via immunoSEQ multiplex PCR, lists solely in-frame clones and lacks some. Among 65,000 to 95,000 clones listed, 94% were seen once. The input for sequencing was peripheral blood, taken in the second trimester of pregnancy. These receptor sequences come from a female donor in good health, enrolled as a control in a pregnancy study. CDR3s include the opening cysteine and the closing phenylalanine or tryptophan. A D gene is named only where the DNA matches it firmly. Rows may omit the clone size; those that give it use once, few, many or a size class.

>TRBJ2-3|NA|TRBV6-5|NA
TGTGCCAGCAGTTACCTAGCGAACACAGATACGCAGTATTTT
CASSYLANTDTQYF
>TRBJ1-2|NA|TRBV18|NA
TGTGCCAGCTCACCATCAGGGCGGAACTATGGCTACACCTTC
CASSPSGRNYGYTF
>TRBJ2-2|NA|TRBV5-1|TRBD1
TGCGCCAGCGGACAGGGGGGGAACGGGGAGCTGTTTTTT
CASGQGGNGELFF
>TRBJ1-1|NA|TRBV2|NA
TGTGCCAGCACCCCCCCCCAGGGGAGTCAGACTGAAGCTTTCTTT
CASTPPQGSQTEAFF
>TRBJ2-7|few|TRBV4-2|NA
TGTGCCAGCAGCCAAGGACTAGAGACGCCCTACGAGCAGTACTTC
CASSQGLETPYEQYF
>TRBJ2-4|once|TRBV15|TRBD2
TGTGCCACCAGCAGAGACCAGTTACCGGGACTAAAAAACATTCAGTACTTC
CATSRDQLPGLKNIQYF
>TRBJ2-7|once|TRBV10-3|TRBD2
TGTGCCACCGGGGGGGCGGGTTACGAGCAGTACTTC
CATGGAGYEQYF
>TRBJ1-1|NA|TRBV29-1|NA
TGCAGCGTTGACAGGACACTCATGAACACTGAAGCTTTCTTT
CSVDRTLMNTEAFF
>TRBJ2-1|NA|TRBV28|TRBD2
TGTGCCAGCAGTTTGACTAGCGGGCGAAACAATGAGCAGTTCTTC
CASSLTSGRNNEQFF
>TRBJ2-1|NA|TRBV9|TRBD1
TGTGCCAGCAGCGTAGTGGGGACAGGGGGCCTCTACAATGAGCAGTTCTTC
CASSVVGTGGLYNEQFF
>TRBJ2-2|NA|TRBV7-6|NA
TGTGCCAGCAGCTTCGGGTCCGGGGAGCTGTTTTTT
CASSFGSGELFF
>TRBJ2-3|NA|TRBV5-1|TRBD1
TGCGCCAGCAGCTTGATTCGGGAGACAGGGGGCGCGGATACGCAGTATTTT
CASSLIRETGGADTQYF
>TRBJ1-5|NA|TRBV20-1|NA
TGCAGTGCTAGAGGGGGCGAGCCCCAGCATTTT
CSARGGEPQHF
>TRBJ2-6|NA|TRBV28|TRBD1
TGTGCCAGCAGTTCACAGGGGGCGGGGGGGGCCAACGTCCTGACTTTC
CASSSQGAGGANVLTF
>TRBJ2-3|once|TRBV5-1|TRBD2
TGCGCCAGCACGCCACGGGGACTAGTTTGGGGAGATACGCAGTATTTT
CASTPRGLVWGDTQYF
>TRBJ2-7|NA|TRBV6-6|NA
TGTGCCAGCAGGAGGGGGACAACCTACGAGCAGTACTTC
CASRRGTTYEQYF
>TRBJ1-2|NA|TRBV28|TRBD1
TGTGCCAGCAGTTTACCCGAGGGACAGGGGTATGGCTACACCTTC
CASSLPEGQGYGYTF
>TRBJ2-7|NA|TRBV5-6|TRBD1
TGTGCCAGCAGCAGGGACAGGGGCTCCTACGAGCAGTACTTC
CASSRDRGSYEQYF
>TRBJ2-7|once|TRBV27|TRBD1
TGTGCCAGCCAAAAGGGGGGGGGACAGGGACACTACGAGCAGTACTTC
CASQKGGGQGHYEQYF
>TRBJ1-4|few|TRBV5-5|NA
TGTGCCAGCAGCTTGGCCGCCTTGGCTAACCAGAGGGAAAAACTGTTTTTT
CASSLAALANQREKLFF
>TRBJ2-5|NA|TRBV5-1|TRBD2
TGCGCCAGCAGCTTTGGACTAGCGGGAGGGCCGGGGGAGACCCAGTACTTC
CASSFGLAGGPGETQYF
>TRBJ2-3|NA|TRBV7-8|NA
TGTGCCAGCAGCTTATTAGCTTCAGATACGCAGTATTTT
CASSLLASDTQYF
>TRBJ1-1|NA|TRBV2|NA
TGTGCCAGCAGGACGGAGGGTAACGTGCGGAACACTGAAGCTTTCTTT
CASRTEGNVRNTEAFF
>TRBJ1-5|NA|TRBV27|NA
TGTGCCAGCAGTTTGGGCAGCAACAATCAGCCCCAGCATTTT
CASSLGSNNQPQHF
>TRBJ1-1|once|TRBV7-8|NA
TGTGCCATCGCTCAGGGGTTGAACACTGAAGCTTTCTTT
CAIAQGLNTEAFF
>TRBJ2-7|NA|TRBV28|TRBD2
TGTGCCAGCAGCAGTCCGGGACTAGCGGGAGGCTGGCACGAGCAGTACTTC
CASSSPGLAGGWHEQYF
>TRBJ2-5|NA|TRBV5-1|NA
TGCGCCAGCAGCTTGGATCGAGAGACCCAGTACTTC
CASSLDRETQYF
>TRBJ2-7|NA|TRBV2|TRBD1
TGTGCCAGCAGTGAATGGGGACAGGGCTTCTACGAGCAGTACTTC
CASSEWGQGFYEQYF
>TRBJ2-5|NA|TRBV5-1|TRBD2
TGCGCCAGCAGCCTCGGGACTAGCGGGAGTGGTGGTCAAGAGACCCAGTACTTC
CASSLGTSGSGGQETQYF
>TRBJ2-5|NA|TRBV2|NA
TGTGCCAGCAGTGATAGACAGGTCCAAGAGACCCAGTACTTC
CASSDRQVQETQYF
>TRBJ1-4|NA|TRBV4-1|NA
TGCGCCAGCAGCCAAGAAGGGCAGGGAAGCGAAAAACTGTTTTTT
CASSQEGQGSEKLFF
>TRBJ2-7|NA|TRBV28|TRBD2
TGTGCCAGCATGGAACAACTAGCGGGAGCCGACGAGCAGTACTTC
CASMEQLAGADEQYF
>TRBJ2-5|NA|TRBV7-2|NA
TGTGCCAGCAGTTTGGGCGTTTGGCAAGAGACCCAGTACTTC
CASSLGVWQETQYF
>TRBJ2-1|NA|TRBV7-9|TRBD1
TGTGCCAGCAGCTTAGTGGCAGGGGGCAGCAATGAGCAGTTCTTC
CASSLVAGGSNEQFF
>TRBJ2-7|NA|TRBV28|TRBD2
TGTGCCAGCAGTTTATGGGACCTAGCGGGAGACACCTACGAGCAGTACTTC
CASSLWDLAGDTYEQYF
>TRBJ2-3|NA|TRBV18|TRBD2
TGTGCCAGCTCCCTGACTAGCGGGAGCACAGATACGCAGTATTTT
CASSLTSGSTDTQYF
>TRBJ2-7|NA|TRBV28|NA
TGTGCCAGCAGTAGCGACAGCTACGAGCAGTACTTC
CASSSDSYEQYF
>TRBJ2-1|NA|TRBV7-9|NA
TGTGCCAGCAGCTTACCTTCGACAGGTTGGACATACAATGAGCAGTTCTTC
CASSLPSTGWTYNEQFF
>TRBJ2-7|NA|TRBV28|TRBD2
TGTGCCAGCAGCCTAGCGGGAAGCGAGCAGTACTTC
CASSLAGSEQYF
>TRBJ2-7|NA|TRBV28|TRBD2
TGTGCCAGCAGCCACCGGGACTATCAATACTACGAGCAGTACTTC
CASSHRDYQYYEQYF
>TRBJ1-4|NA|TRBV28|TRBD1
TGTGCCAGCAGTTCCATCCGGGACAGGGGTGAAAAACTGTTTTTT
CASSSIRDRGEKLFF
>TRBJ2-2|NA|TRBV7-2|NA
TGTGCCAGCAGCAGAGCCAGGGCTAGCGCTAACACCGGGGAGCTGTTTTTT
CASSRARASANTGELFF
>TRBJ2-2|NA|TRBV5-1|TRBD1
TGCGCCAGCAGCTTCGGGACAGGAGGCACCGGGGAGCTGTTTTTT
CASSFGTGGTGELFF
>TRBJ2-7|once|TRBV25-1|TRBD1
TGTGACAGCAGCAGGGACAGGGTCCCCTCCTACGAGCAGTACTTC
CDSSRDRVPSYEQYF
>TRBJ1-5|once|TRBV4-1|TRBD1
TGCGCCAGCAGCCAGTCACAGGGGGCGACGGGTCAGCCCCAGCATTTT
CASSQSQGATGQPQHF
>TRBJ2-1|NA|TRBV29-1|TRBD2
TGCAGCGTTGAAGGCGGGAGTGGGGATGAGCAGTTCTTC
CSVEGGSGDEQFF
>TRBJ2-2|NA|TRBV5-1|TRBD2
TGCGCCAGCAGACTAGCGGAGGCGAACACCGGGGAGCTGTTTTTT
CASRLAEANTGELFF
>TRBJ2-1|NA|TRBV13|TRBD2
TGTGCCAGCAGCCCAACGGGACTAGCGGGAGACTACAATGAGCAGTTCTTC
CASSPTGLAGDYNEQFF